A single sample gave rise to the 26 T cell receptor beta chains below, sequenced in a study of blood T cell repertoires in COVID-19 (TCRdb year 2020). The library was made by the immunoSEQ multiplex PCR assay. Drawn from immuneACCESS, this table holds only the in-frame rearrangements with V and J called that TCRdb kept. Clones are partly lost; checked studies trace under half to an unresolved V gene and leave the rest unexplained. Counted in this sample were 200,000 to 250,000 clones; 85% to 90% of them appeared once. The ten largest clones capture over 2.5% of the sample. Sequenced material: peripheral blood. These receptors originate from a man in his fifties or sixties with acute or convalescent COVID-19.

The chain couples TRBV2 to TRBJ2-7; tentatively, D is TRBD1 (5 bases). With 7 bases removed from V and 0 bases from J, the gap between germline ends came to 13 bases. Germline V gene data show CDR1 as SNHLY and CDR2 as FYNNEI. This CDR3 is 14 amino acids long. The CDR3 loop is CASTDSKVSYEQYF. The CDR3 nucleotides are TGTGCCAGCACAGACAGTAAAGTCTCCTACGAGCAGTACTTC.

The chain has TRBV5-4 and TRBJ2-3; no definite D call. With 1 base removed from V and 4 bases from J, the gap between germline ends came to 19 bases. The CDR3 length is 17 residues. Germline-derived CDR1 and CDR2 are SGHNT and YYREEE (reference sequence). For the CDR3, the DNA is TGTGCCAGCAGCTTGCTCAATCTTGCGGAAGGCGCAGATACGCAGTATTTT. This encodes CASSLLNLAEGADTQYF. Full variable domain (rest looked up from reference TRBV5-4 and TRBJ2-3): ETGVTQSPTHLIKTRGQQVTLRCSSQSGHNTVSWYQQALGQGPQFIFQYYREEENGRGNFPPRFSGLQFPNYSSELNVNALELDDSALYLCASSLLNLAEGADTQYFGPGTRLTVL.

This clone has at least ten counts. V usage is TRBV7-9 and J usage is TRBJ2-5; weak D call: TRBD2 (6 bases). The CDR3 is made up of 14 amino acids. V gave up 0 bases and J gave up 3 bases, with 8 bases separating them. Germline loops: CDR1 SEHNR, CDR2 FQNEAQ (reference sequence). CDR3 DNA: TGTGCCAGCAGCTTAGCGCGGGACGAAGAGACCCAGTACTTC. Protein product: CASSLARDEETQYF.

The chain couples TRBV28 to TRBJ2-6; TRBD1 agrees at 7 bases. Germline lookup yields CDR1 MDHEN and CDR2 SYDVKM. Trimming cost V 7 bases and J 0 bases; bases outside gene matches: 12. The length of the CDR3 is 18 residues. CDR3 in amino acids: CASTLRTGAYSGANVLTF. The CDR3 DNA reads TGTGCCAGCACCCTGCGGACAGGAGCCTACTCTGGGGCCAACGTCCTGACTTTC.

This rearrangement joins TRBV11-2 to TRBJ1-1; D is ambiguous. Deletions cut 5 bases from V and 0 bases from J, with 10 bases between. The length of the CDR3 is 14 residues. Germline CDR1 reads SGHAT; CDR2 reads FQNNGV. CDR3 DNA: TGTGCCAGCAGCGCTGTTCGGGTGAACACTGAAGCTTTCTTT. Translating gives CASSAVRVNTEAFF.

This clone came up once. This chain uses TRBV9 with TRBJ2-5; 7 positions agree with TRBD1. Germline CDR1 is SGDLS and CDR2 is YYNGEE. V trimming: 3 bases; J trimming: 2 bases; junction bases outside the gene matches: 4. There are 14 residues in the CDR3. The DNA of the CDR3 is TGTGCCAGCAGCGGGGGGACAGCGCAAGAGACCCAGTACTTC. Translated, it gives CASSGGTAQETQYF. Variable domain in full (rest from reference TRBV9 and TRBJ2-5): DSGVTQTPKHLITATGQRVTLRCSPRSGDLSVYWYQQSLDQGLQFLIQYYNGEERAKGNILERFSAQQFPDLHSELNLSSLELGDSALYFCASSGGTAQETQYFGPGTRLLVL.

This clone appeared a few times. V gene TRBV19 combines with J gene TRBJ1-5; possibly TRBD1 for D (5 bases). The CDR3 runs to 16 residues. CDR1 and CDR2 from the germline V gene are LNHDA and SQIVND (reference sequence). V was cut by 7 bases and J by 0 bases, with 16 bases left in between. CDR3 nucleotide sequence: TGTGCCAGTACCACTCGGACACCCTATAGCAATCAGCCCCAGCATTTT. It is translated as CASTTRTPYSNQPQHF. Full variable domain (remainder filled in from reference TRBV19 and TRBJ1-5): DGGITQSPKYLFRKEGQNVTLSCEQNLNHDAMYWYRQDPGQGLRLIYYSQIVNDFQKGDIAEGYSVSREKKESFPLTVTSAQKNPTAFYLCASTTRTPYSNQPQHFGDGTRLSIL.

The chain combines TRBV5-1 with TRBJ1-1; no clear D gene. From germline, CDR1 is SGHRS and CDR2 YFSETQ. Trimming stripped 4 bases from V and 0 bases from J, with 10 bases between. This CDR3 is 14 amino acids long. CDR3 sequence reads: CASSPTELNTEAFF. The CDR3 nucleotides read TGCGCCAGCAGCCCTACTGAGTTGAACACTGAAGCTTTCTTT.

This rearrangement joins TRBV27 to TRBJ2-7, with a tentative D call TRBD2 (5 bases). This CDR3 has 12 amino acids. Looked up from germline, CDR1 is MNHEY and CDR2 is SMNVEV (reference sequence). V shed 6 bases and J shed 5 bases, with 11 bases lying between them. The CDR3 region is CASSHPRDEQYF. The CDR3 DNA reads as TGTGCCAGCAGCCACCCGCGGGACGAGCAGTACTTC.

This sequence joins TRBV6-4 and TRBJ2-4, with 7 bases matching TRBD2. Germline V gene data show CDR1 as MRHNA and CDR2 as SNTAGT. J gave up 9 bases and V 4 bases, and 9 bases lay outside the gene matches. The length of the CDR3 is 14 residues. CDR3 coding DNA: TGTGCCAGCAGTGCCAATGGCAGGGAGGGCATTCAGTACTTC. It is translated as CASSANGREGIQYF.

This rearrangement joins TRBV10-3 to TRBJ2-1, with a tentative D call TRBD1 (5 bases). The CDR3 contains 12 residues. V lost 0 bases to trimming and J lost 9 bases, with 6 bases between them. Germline loops: CDR1 ENHRY, CDR2 SYGVKD. In DNA form, the CDR3 reads TGTGCCATCAGTGAGTCGCAGGGTGAGCAGTTCTTC. This translates into CAISESQGEQFF.

This rearrangement joins TRBV10-3 to TRBJ2-1; TRBD2 agrees at 8 bases. Germline-derived CDR1 and CDR2 are ENHRY and SYGVKD. The ends lost 4 bases at V and 4 bases at J; junction bases unmatched: 9. The CDR3 totals 16 residues. The CDR3 protein is CAISGGGGGNYNEQFF. The DNA of the CDR3 is TGTGCCATCAGTGGAGGCGGCGGGGGGAATTACAATGAGCAGTTCTTC.

This chain joins TRBV9 and TRBJ1-2; 8 bases are a match to TRBD1. Germline CDR1 SGDLS, CDR2 YYNGEE. J was trimmed by 8 bases and V by 2 bases; bases with no gene match: 2. CDR3 size: 12 residues. The CDR3 region is CASSVDREGYTF. CDR3 DNA: TGTGCCAGCAGCGTGGACAGGGAGGGCTACACCTTC.

The chain combines TRBV12-3 or TRBV12-4 with TRBJ1-2, with D hard to call. There are 13 residues in the CDR3. With 5 bases removed from V and 5 bases from J, the gap between germline ends came to 12 bases. CDR3 in amino acids: CASSEGLRYGYTF. As DNA, the CDR3 is TGTGCCAGCAGTGAGGGCTTACGATATGGCTACACCTTC.

V is TRBV11-2 and J is TRBJ1-3; D is unresolved. Trimming cost V 3 bases and J 0 bases, with 18 bases left between them. There are 18 residues in the CDR3. Germline V CDR1 and CDR2: SGHAT, FQNNGV. CDR3 amino acids: CASSFPQSSGLSGNTIYF. Here the CDR3 DNA reads TGTGCCAGCAGCTTTCCCCAGAGCTCAGGACTCTCTGGAAACACCATATATTTT.

The chain is built from TRBV7-2 and TRBJ2-3; 9 nucleotides agree with TRBD1. The V gene's germline CDR1 is SGHTA and CDR2 FQGNSA. The J segment lost 7 bases and the V segment lost 0 bases, leaving 8 bases of the junction unmatched. The CDR3 length is 16 residues. In nucleotides, the CDR3 is TGTGCCAGCAGCTTAGCCGGGACAGGGACCTTGAATACGCAGTATTTT. This translates into CASSLAGTGTLNTQYF.

The chain is built from TRBV10-3 and TRBJ1-2; possible D gene TRBD1, 6 bases. The ends were cut back, 7 bases at V and 4 bases at J, with 16 bases in the middle. This CDR3 has 14 amino acids. Germline V gene data show CDR1 as ENHRY and CDR2 as SYGVKD. In nucleotides, the CDR3 is TGTGCCATCATGGGACAAACTCCCCCCTATGGCTACACCTTC. Translated: CAIMGQTPPYGYTF.

This chain joins TRBV9 and TRBJ2-2; 10 bases match TRBD2. The V gene's germline CDR1 is SGDLS and CDR2 YYNGEE. This CDR3 is built from 18 residues. V shed 3 bases and J 4 bases; nucleotides not matched to a gene: 12. The CDR3 loop reads CASSAGLAASSVTGELFF. The DNA of the CDR3 is TGTGCCAGCAGCGCCGGACTAGCGGCCTCCTCAGTCACCGGGGAGCTGTTTTTT.

This clone has a handful of counts. This chain joins TRBV6-5 and TRBJ2-5; 10 nucleotides line up with TRBD2. Looked up from germline, CDR1 is MNHEY and CDR2 is SVGAGI. Trimming at V came to 7 bases and at J to 9 bases, leaving 11 bases not matched to a gene. There are 14 residues in the CDR3. This chain's CDR3 is CASKIAGGSRAQYF. CDR3 DNA sequence: TGTGCCAGCAAGATAGCGGGGGGCTCCAGGGCCCAGTACTTC.

CDR3 amino acids: CASSLRLGGSETQYF. The CDR3 nucleotides are TGTGCCAGCAGCCTTAGATTGGGGGGTTCGGAGACCCAGTACTTC. This chain links TRBV11-2 with TRBJ2-5; the D gene is possibly TRBD2 (6 bases). CDR3 length: 15 residues. V was shortened by 5 bases and J by 5 bases, with 18 bases between the two germline ends. CDR1 and CDR2 from the germline V gene are SGHAT and FQNNGV.

This sequence joins TRBV29-1 and TRBJ2-7; 7 nucleotides match TRBD2. Germline CDR1 reads SQVTM; CDR2 reads ANQGSEA. This CDR3 spans 13 amino acids. With V trimmed by 4 bases and J by 2 bases, 5 bases remained unmatched. The CDR3 loop is CSVGEAGAYEQYF. CDR3 in DNA: TGCAGCGTTGGTGAGGCGGGGGCCTACGAGCAGTACTTC.

J is TRBJ1-6 and V is TRBV3-1 (or the pseudogene TRBV3-2), with D maybe TRBD1 (5 bases). The CDR3 totals 15 residues. The germline V gene has CDR1 LGHDT and CDR2 YNNKEL (reference sequence). V lost 2 bases and J lost 6, with 11 bases in between. The CDR3 loop reads CASSQSRGPNSPLHF. DNA for the CDR3: TGTGCCAGCAGCCAATCAAGGGGCCCTAATTCACCCCTCCACTTT.

This clone was counted ten times or more. This chain joins TRBV27 and TRBJ2-1; TRBD2 matches at 8 bases. Germline V gene lookup returns CDR1 MNHEY and CDR2 SMNVEV (reference sequence). After removal of 3 bases from V and 8 bases from J, the junction contained 6 bases not matched to a gene. The CDR3 is made up of 14 amino acids. CDR3: CASSFRGGRDEQFF. The CDR3 DNA reads as TGTGCCAGCAGTTTCCGGGGGGGCCGGGATGAGCAGTTCTTC.

The chain has TRBV6-5 and TRBJ2-7, with TRBD1 matching over 10 bases. V lost 4 bases to trimming and J lost 7 bases; unmatched junction nucleotides: 10. Germline loops: CDR1 MNHEY, CDR2 SVGAGI. CDR3 length: 15 amino acids. The CDR3 nucleotides are TGTGCCAGCAGTTCTAGACAGGGGGCATTTGGGGAGCAGTACTTC. Its translation: CASSSRQGAFGEQYF.

The chain is built from TRBV2 and TRBJ1-2; D is unclear. CDR3 length equals 12 residues. The germline V and J ends were trimmed by 4 bases and 0 bases, with 3 bases remaining between them. Germline loops: CDR1 SNHLY, CDR2 FYNNEI. The CDR3 nucleotides read TGTGCCAGCAGTGGTACTAACTATGGCTACACCTTC. This sequence encodes CASSGTNYGYTF.

V usage is TRBV18 and J usage is TRBJ2-7; D is perhaps TRBD1 (6 bases). The V gene's germline CDR1 is KGHSH and CDR2 LQKENI. This CDR3 spans 14 amino acids. The V and J ends lost 5 bases and 0 bases respectively, with 11 bases between them. The CDR3 nucleotides are TGTGCCAGCTCAGAAGGGGGTACCTCCTACGAGCAGTACTTC. As protein: CASSEGGTSYEQYF.